This TCR beta chain was observed in a study of response to subunit inactivated influenza vaccine. General study results and limits: Every seasonal influenza vaccination brings in few new T cells, the authors suggested.

A single record per CDR3 protein comes from TCRdb applying MiXCR to the RT-PCR reads. The sample yields hundreds of thousands of distinct CDR3 sequences, about 25% seen once. In this sample, this clonotype turned up a few times. Its target is not known. The CDR3 has 13 residues. Germline CDR1 and CDR2: MNHNS and SASEGT. The trim removed 6 bases at V and 6 bases at J, leaving 4 bases unmatched. This chain uses TRBV6-1 with TRBJ1-4; TRBD1 agrees at 7 bases. Sequenced here: CD4+ T cells sorted from PBMCs, sampled 4 to 6 days after vaccination. The sequence was obtained from a man between 50 and 59 years old who received an inactivated influenza vaccine. The CDR3, as DNA: TGTGCCAGCAGGTCTGGGACAGATGAAAAACTGTTTTTT. This translates into CASRSGTDEKLFF.